Below, one TCR beta chain is given with its context. Its antigen is currently unknown. The repertoire was sequenced with immunoSEQ multiplex PCR; TCRdb's copy has only in-frame clones and lacks some. The data show about 13,000 clones, 70% to 80% seen once. The V end lost 4 bases, the J end lost 1 base, and 8 bases lay between the germline ends. Germline CDR1 and CDR2: SGHAT and FQNNGV. The CDR3 length is 14 residues. This entry comes from a study of OX40 agonist ivuxolimab in advanced cancers. The wider study: Hepatocellular carcinoma, melanoma, renal cell or head and neck cancer was diagnosed in the dose-escalation patients. The group had a mean age of 60 years, ranged from about 20 to 90, and was 80% to 85% male.

Overall study results and limits: Both CD4+ and CD8+ T cell populations in blood had undergone clonal expansion by week 6 at 0.1 to 3.0 mg/kg.

Blood samples were obtained at baseline, cycle 4 day 1, and cycle 7 day 1. This sequence was found in an adult with an advanced solid tumor such as melanoma, head and neck, liver or kidney cancer. V usage is TRBV11-2 and J usage is TRBJ2-1; D uncertain. The source was CD4+ or CD8+ T cells sorted from blood, collected in a trial of the OX40 agonist ivuxolimab. The CDR3 spells CASSSPRSYNEQFF. The CDR3 DNA is TGTGCCAGCAGCTCCCCGCGGTCCTACAATGAGCAGTTCTTC.